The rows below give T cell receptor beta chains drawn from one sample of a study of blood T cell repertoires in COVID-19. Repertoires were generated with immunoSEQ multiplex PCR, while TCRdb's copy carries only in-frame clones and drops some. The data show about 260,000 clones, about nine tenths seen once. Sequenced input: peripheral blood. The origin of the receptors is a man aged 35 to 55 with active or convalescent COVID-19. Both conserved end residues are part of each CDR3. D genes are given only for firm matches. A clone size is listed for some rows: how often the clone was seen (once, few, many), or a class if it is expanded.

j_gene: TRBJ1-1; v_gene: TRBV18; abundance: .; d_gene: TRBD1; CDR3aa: CASSQGTGTVQHTEAFF; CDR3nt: TGTGCCAGCTCACAGGGGACAGGGACGGTTCAGCACACTGAAGCTTTCTTT
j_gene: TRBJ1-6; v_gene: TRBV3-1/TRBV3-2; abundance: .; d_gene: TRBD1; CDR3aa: CASSQGTGVGSYNSPLHF; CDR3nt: TGTGCCAGCAGCCAAGGCACAGGGGTAGGCTCCTATAATTCACCCCTCCACTTT
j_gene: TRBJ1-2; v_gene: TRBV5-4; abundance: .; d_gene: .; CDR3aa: CASRIQGDYGYTF; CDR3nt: TGTGCCAGCAGGATACAGGGTGACTATGGCTACACCTTC
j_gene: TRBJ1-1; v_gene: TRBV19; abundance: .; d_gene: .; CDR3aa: CASSTQQNTEAFF; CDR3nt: TGTGCCAGTAGTACCCAACAGAACACTGAAGCTTTCTTT
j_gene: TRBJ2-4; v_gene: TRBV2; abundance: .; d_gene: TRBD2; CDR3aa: CASSGGVKNIQYF; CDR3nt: TGTGCCAGCAGCGGGGGGGTGAAAAACATTCAGTACTTC
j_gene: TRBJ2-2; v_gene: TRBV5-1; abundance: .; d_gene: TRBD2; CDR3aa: CASRRLGGRAAGELFF; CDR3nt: TGCGCCAGCAGGCGGTTGGGCGGGAGGGCCGCCGGGGAGCTGTTTTTT
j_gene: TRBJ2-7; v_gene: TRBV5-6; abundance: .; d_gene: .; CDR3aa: CASSLPPYEQYF; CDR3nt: TGTGCCAGCAGCTTGCCTCCCTACGAGCAGTACTTC
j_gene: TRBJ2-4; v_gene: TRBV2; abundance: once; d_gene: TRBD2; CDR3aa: CASSDGQAGVLAKNIQYF; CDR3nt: TGTGCCAGCAGTGATGGGCAAGCGGGGGTCTTAGCCAAAAACATTCAGTACTTC
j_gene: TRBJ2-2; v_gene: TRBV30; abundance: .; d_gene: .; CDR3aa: CAWSKTRVNTGELFF; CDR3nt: TGTGCCTGGAGTAAAACTAGGGTTAACACCGGGGAGCTGTTTTTT
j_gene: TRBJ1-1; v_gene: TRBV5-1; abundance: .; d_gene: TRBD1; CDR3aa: CASSLRSGGTMNTEAFF; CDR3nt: TGCGCCAGCAGCTTGAGGTCAGGGGGAACTATGAACACTGAAGCTTTCTTT
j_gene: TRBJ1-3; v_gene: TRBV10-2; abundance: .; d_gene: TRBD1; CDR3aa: CASSPQGDGNTIYF; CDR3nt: TGCGCCAGCAGCCCACAGGGGGACGGAAACACCATATATTTT
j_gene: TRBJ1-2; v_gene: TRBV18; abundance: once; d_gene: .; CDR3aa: CASSPGSGYGYTF; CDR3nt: TGTGCCAGCTCACCGGGATCGGGATATGGCTACACCTTC
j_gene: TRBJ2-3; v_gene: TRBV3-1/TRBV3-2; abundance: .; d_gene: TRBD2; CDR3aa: CASSPGEGPDTQYF; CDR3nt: TGTGCCAGCAGCCCCGGGGAGGGTCCAGATACGCAGTATTTT
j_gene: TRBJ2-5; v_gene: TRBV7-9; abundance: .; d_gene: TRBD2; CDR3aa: CASSLGLGLDQETQYF; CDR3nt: TGTGCCAGCAGCTTAGGCCTAGGACTAGACCAAGAGACCCAGTACTTC
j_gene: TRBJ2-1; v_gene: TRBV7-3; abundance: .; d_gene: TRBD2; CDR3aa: CASSLGTSGSHEQFF; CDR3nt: TGTGCCAGCAGCCTGGGGACTAGCGGGAGTCATGAGCAGTTCTTC
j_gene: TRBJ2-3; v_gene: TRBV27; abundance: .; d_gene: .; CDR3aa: CASGGVPLGDTQYF; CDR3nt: TGTGCCAGCGGAGGGGTGCCCCTGGGGGATACGCAGTATTTT
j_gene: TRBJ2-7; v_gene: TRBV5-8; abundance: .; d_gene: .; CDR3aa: CASSRRVRRLNYEQYF; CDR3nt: TGTGCCAGCAGCCGGAGGGTTCGGCGTCTGAACTACGAGCAGTACTTC
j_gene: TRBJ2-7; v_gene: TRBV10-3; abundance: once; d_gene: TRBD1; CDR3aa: CAIRDRDYEQYF; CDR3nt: TGTGCCATCCGGGACAGGGACTACGAGCAGTACTTC
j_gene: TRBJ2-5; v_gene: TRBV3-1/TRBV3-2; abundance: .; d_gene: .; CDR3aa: CASSQAGLHQETQYF; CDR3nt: TGTGCCAGCAGCCAAGCGGGACTTCACCAAGAGACCCAGTACTTC
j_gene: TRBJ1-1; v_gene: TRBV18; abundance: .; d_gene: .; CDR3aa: CASSPTENTEAFF; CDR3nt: TGTGCCAGCTCACCTACAGAGAACACTGAAGCTTTCTTT
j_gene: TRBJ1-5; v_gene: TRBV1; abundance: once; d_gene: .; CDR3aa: CTSLGTGVGQPQHF; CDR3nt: TGCACCTCATTGGGGACAGGGGTAGGTCAGCCCCAGCATTTT
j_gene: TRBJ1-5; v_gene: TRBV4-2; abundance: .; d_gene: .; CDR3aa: CASSQEGGRSNQPQHF; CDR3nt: TGTGCCAGCAGCCAAGAAGGAGGACGGAGCAATCAGCCCCAGCATTTT
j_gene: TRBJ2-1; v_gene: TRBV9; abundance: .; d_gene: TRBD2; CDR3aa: CASSVGVTSVTNEQFF; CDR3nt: TGTGCCAGCAGCGTAGGGGTGACTAGCGTAACCAATGAGCAGTTCTTC
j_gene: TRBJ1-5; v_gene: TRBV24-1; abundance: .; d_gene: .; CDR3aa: CATSEGVYQPQHF; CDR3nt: TGTGCCACCAGCGAGGGGGTTTATCAGCCCCAGCATTTT
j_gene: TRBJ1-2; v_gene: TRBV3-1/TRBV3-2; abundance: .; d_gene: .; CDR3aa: CASSQGYGGGYTF; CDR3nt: TGTGCCAGCAGCCAAGGGTATGGGGGCGGCTACACCTTC
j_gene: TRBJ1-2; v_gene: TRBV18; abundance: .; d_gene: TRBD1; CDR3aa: CASSHGQGVYGYTF; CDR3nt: TGTGCCAGCTCACACGGACAGGGGGTTTATGGCTACACCTTC
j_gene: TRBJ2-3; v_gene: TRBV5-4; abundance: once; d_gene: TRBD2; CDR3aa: CASSRLAGVKDTQYF; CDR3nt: TGTGCCAGCAGCCGACTAGCGGGAGTTAAAGATACGCAGTATTTT
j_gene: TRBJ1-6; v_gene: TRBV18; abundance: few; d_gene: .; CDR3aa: CASSPFGGGYNSPLHF; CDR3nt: TGTGCCAGCTCACCGTTCGGGGGGGGATATAATTCACCCCTCCACTTT
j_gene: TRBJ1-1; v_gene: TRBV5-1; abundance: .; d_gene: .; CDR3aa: CASSLAIIPGQQNTEAFF; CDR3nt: TGCGCCAGCAGCTTGGCGATAATACCGGGACAACAGAACACTGAAGCTTTCTTT
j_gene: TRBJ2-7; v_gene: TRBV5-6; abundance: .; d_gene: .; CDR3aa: CASSLTFEQYF; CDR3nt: TGTGCCAGCTCCCTAACGTTCGAGCAGTACTTC
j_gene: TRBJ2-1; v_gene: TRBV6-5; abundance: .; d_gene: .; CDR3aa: CASSKQGPEGEQFF; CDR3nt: TGTGCCAGCAGTAAACAGGGTCCCGAGGGTGAGCAGTTCTTC
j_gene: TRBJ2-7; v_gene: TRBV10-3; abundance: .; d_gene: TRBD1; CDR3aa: CAIRPGQGGEQYF; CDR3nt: TGTGCCATCAGGCCCGGACAGGGGGGGGAGCAGTACTTC
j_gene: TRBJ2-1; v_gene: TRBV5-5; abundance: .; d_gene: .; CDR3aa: CASSLEADFEQFF; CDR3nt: TGTGCCAGCAGCTTGGAAGCGGACTTTGAGCAGTTCTTC
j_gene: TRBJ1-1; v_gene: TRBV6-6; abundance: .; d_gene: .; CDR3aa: CASSPGPGAFF; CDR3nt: TGTGCCAGCAGCCCCGGGCCGGGGGCTTTCTTT
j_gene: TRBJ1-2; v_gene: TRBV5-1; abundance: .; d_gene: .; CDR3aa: CASSPAQRPPTYGYTF; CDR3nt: TGCGCCAGCAGCCCAGCCCAGAGGCCCCCCACCTATGGCTACACCTTC
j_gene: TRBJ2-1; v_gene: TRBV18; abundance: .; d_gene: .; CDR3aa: CASSPLSSAANEQFF; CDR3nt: TGTGCCAGCTCACCCTTGAGTTCAGCGGCAAATGAGCAGTTCTTC
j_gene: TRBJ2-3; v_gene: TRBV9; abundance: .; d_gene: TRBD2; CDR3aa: CASSVSSGDTDTQYF; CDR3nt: TGTGCCAGCAGCGTATCTAGCGGGGACACAGATACGCAGTATTTT
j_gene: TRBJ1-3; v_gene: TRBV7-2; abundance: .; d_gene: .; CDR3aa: CASSLGGTVGNTIYF; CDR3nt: TGTGCCAGCAGCTTAGGGGGCACAGTCGGAAACACCATATATTTT
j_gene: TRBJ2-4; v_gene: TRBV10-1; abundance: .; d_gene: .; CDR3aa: CASSESAGVGKNIQYF; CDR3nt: TGCGCCAGCAGTGAGTCGGCCGGGGTAGGCAAAAACATTCAGTACTTC
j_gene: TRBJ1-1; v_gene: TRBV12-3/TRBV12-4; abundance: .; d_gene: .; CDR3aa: CASRRETEAFF; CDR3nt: TGTGCCAGCAGGCGGGAGACTGAAGCTTTCTTT
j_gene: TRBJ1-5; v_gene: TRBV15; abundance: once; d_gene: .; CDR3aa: CATTSGNNQPQHF; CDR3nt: TGTGCCACCACCTCAGGGAACAATCAGCCCCAGCATTTT
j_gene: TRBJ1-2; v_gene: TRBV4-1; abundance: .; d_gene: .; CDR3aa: CASSQASRVSANYGYTF; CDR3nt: TGCGCCAGCAGCCAAGCGAGCAGGGTTTCCGCTAACTATGGCTACACCTTC
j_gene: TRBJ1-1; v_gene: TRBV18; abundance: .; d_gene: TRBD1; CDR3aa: CASSPRTGGTDTEAFF; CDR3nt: TGTGCCAGCTCACCGAGGACAGGGGGGACAGACACTGAAGCTTTCTTT
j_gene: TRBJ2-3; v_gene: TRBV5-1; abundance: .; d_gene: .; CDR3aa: CASSSKGSTDTQYF; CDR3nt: TGCGCCAGCAGCTCTAAGGGGAGCACAGATACGCAGTATTTT
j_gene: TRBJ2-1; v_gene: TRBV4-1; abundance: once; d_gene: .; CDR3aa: CASSRGTPSVYNEQFF; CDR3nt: TGCGCCAGCAGCCGAGGGACTCCTAGCGTATACAATGAGCAGTTCTTC
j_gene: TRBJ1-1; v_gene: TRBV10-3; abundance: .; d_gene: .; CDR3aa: CAIRLAGPNTEAFF; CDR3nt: TGTGCCATCAGGCTCGCAGGGCCCAACACTGAAGCTTTCTTT
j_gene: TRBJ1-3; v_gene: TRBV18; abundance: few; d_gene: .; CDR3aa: CASSPGSSGAFSGNTIYF; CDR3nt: TGTGCCAGCTCACCGGGCTCCTCAGGGGCGTTTTCTGGAAACACCATATATTTT
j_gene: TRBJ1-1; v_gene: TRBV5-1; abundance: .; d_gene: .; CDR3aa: CASSPPVTGMNTEAFF; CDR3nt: TGCGCCAGCAGCCCGCCAGTGACAGGTATGAACACTGAAGCTTTCTTT
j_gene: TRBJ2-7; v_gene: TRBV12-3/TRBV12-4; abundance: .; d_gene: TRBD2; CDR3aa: CASSFGGRAQYF; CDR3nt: TGTGCCAGCAGTTTCGGCGGGAGGGCCCAGTACTTC
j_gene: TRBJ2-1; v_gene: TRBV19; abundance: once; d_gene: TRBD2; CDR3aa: CASSIEASSGSSYNEQFF; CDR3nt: TGTGCCAGTAGTATCGAGGCGTCTAGCGGGAGTTCCTACAATGAGCAGTTCTTC
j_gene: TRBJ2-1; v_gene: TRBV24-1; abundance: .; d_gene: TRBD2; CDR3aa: CATRGTSGAYNEQFF; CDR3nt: TGTGCCACCAGGGGGACTAGCGGGGCCTACAATGAGCAGTTCTTC
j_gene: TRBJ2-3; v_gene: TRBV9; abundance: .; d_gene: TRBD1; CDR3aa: CASSVAIGGDRVTDTQYF; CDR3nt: TGTGCCAGCAGCGTGGCTATAGGCGGGGACAGGGTCACAGATACGCAGTATTTT
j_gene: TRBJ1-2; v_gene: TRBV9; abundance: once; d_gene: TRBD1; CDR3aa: CASSVTGQGADYGYTF; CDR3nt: TGTGCCAGCAGCGTTACGGGACAGGGGGCTGACTATGGCTACACCTTC
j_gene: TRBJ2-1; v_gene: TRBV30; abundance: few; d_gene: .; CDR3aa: CAWSRQELGGEQFF; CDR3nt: TGTGCCTGGAGCCGACAGGAACTAGGGGGTGAGCAGTTCTTC
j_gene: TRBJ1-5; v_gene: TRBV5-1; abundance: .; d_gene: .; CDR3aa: CASRKGNNQPQHF; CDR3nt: TGCGCCAGCAGGAAGGGGAACAATCAGCCCCAGCATTTT
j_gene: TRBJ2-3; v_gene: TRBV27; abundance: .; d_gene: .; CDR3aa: CASSVRLTPRDTQYF; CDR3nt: TGTGCCAGCAGCGTCCGGCTTACCCCGCGGGATACGCAGTATTTT
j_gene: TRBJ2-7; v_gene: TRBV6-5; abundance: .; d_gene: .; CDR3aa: CASSYNQGAYEQYF; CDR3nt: TGTGCCAGCAGTTACAACCAGGGCGCCTACGAGCAGTACTTC
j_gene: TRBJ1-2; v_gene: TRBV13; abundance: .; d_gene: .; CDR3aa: CASSLVSDYGYTF; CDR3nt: TGTGCCAGCAGCTTAGTGTCAGACTATGGCTACACCTTC